This T cell receptor beta chain derives from a study of blood T cell repertoires in COVID-19 (dated by TCRdb to the early 2020s). For the wider study: Collaborator samples came from the United States, Italy and Spain and covered acute and convalescent phases of COVID-19. The material from the prospective study consisted of cDNA or gDNA derived from T cells, B-cell-depleted T cells, or PBMCs. Deeply sampled blood TCRbeta repertoires from subjects exposed to, actively infected with, or recovered from COVID-19 were included in the dataset. The repertoires were released in a freely available public database intended as a resource for research on the immune response to SARS-CoV-2. Samples came from the ongoing ImmuneRACE study (first 160 participants) plus 1,254 subjects from 6 global collaborators. Nearly every sample came with metadata listing a de-identified subject ID, COVID-19 status, age in years and sex. HLA class I and class II types, where available, came from metadata supplied by the sample provider rather than from assay-based typing.

With regard to this clone: What antigen it recognizes has not been identified. No base quality information exists; no much larger clone differs at one position.

Including cysteine and phenylalanine, the CDR3 has 14 amino acids. The read is trimmed to its CDR3 DNA, 42 bases read in frame from base 1. In the germline V gene, CDR1 corresponds to SGHRS and CDR2 to YFSETQ. Compared with germline, V lacks 6 bases and J lacks 5 bases; bases without a gene match: 6. The immunoSEQ Assay, a bias-controlled multiplex PCR, was used to amplify TCRbeta CDR3 regions from genomic DNA. The original pipeline was this. Within the assay, amplification of reference gene primers was used to estimate how many nucleated cells each sample contained. To quantify the absolute abundance of each unique TCRbeta CDR3 rearrangement, sequence reads were collapsed and filtered. Productive Simpson clonality was computed per sample as the square root of Simpson's diversity index over productive rearrangements. TCRdb's version of the immuneACCESS table is confined to in-frame rearrangements and falls short of the full clone set. An unresolved V gene accounts for under half of the shortfall where checked; the remainder is of unknown origin. For V, J and clone size, that table is used; D and trimming come from the DNA. This sample has around 120,000 clones in its table, and around 79% of those were observed once. The ten largest clones capture roughly 2% of the sample.

Each collaborating institution followed its own protocols to collect whole blood in K2EDTA tubes. Collaborator samples were shipped for TCRbeta analysis as frozen whole blood, isolated PBMCs, or DNA extracted from either sample type. Overall study outcomes, separate from this receptor: The amount of clinical and demographic metadata varied by source and participant and was provided uncurated.

Sequencing was carried out using peripheral blood. The receptor was isolated from a man between 65 and 85 years old with acute or convalescent COVID-19. The rearrangement combines TRBV5-1 with TRBJ2-3, with 10 central nucleotides matching TRBD2. The CDR3 has the sequence CASTPLAGVDTQYF. The base sequence is TGCGCCAGCACCCCGCTAGCGGGGGTAGATACGCAGTATTTT.